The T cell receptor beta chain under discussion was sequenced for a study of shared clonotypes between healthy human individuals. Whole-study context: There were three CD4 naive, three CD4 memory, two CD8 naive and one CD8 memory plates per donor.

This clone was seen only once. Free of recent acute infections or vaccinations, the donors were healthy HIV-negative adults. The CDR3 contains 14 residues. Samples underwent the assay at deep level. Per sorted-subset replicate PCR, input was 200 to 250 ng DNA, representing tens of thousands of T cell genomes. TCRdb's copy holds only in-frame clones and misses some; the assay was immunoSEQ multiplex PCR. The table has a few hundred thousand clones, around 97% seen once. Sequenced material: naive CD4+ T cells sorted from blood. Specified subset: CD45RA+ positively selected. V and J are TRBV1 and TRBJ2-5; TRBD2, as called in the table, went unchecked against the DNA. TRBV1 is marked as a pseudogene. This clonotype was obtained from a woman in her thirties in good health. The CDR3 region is CTSSQEAGEETQYF. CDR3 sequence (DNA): TGCACCAGCAGCCAAGAGGCGGGGGAAGAGACCCAGTACTTC.